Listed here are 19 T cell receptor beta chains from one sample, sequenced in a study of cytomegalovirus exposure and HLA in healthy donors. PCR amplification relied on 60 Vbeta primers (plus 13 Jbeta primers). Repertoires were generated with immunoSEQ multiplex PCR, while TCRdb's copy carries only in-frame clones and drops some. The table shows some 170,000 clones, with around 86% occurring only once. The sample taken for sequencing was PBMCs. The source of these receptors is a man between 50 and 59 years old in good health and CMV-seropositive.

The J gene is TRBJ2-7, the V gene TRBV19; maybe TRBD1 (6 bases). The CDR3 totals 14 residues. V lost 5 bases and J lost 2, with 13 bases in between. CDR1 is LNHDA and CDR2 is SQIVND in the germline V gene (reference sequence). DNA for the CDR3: TGTGCCAGTAGTCTCGGACAGCTCCCCTACGAGCAGTACTTC. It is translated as CASSLGQLPYEQYF.

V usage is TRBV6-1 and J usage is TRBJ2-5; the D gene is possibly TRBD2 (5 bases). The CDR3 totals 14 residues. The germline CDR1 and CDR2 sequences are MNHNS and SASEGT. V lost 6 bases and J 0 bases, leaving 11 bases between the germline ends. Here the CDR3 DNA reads TGTGCCAGCAGGGCTAGCCTGTACCAAGAGACCCAGTACTTC. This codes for CASRASLYQETQYF.

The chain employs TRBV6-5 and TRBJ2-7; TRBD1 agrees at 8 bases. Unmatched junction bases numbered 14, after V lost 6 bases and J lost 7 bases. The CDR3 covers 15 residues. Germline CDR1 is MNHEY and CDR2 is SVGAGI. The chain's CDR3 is CASRKGQVEKGEQYF. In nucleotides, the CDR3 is TGTGCCAGCAGAAAGGGACAGGTGGAAAAGGGGGAGCAGTACTTC.

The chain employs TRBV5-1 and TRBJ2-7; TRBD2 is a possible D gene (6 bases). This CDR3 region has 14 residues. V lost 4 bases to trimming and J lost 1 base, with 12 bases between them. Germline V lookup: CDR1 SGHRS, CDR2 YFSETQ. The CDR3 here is CASSAAGTSYEQYF. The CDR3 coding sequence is TGCGCCAGCAGCGCGGCCGGGACTTCCTACGAGCAGTACTTC.

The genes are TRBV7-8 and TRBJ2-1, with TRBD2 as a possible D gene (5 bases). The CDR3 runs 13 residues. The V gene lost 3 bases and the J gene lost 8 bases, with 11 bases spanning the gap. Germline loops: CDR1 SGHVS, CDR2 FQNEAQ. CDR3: CASSLDLRDEQFF. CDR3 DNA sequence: TGTGCCAGCAGCTTGGACTTACGGGATGAGCAGTTCTTC.

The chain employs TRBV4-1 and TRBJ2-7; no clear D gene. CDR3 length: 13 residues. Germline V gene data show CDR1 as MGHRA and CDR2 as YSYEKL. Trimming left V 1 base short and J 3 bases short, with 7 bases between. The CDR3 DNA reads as TGCGCCAGCAGCCAAGCGACAAACTACGAGCAGTACTTC. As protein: CASSQATNYEQYF.

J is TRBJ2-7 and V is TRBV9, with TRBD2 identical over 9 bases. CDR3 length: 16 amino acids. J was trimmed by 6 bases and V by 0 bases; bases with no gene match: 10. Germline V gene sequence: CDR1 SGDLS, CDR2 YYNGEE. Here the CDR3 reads CASSVVAGGPQREQYF. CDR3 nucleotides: TGTGCCAGCAGCGTAGTTGCGGGGGGGCCTCAGCGCGAGCAGTACTTC.

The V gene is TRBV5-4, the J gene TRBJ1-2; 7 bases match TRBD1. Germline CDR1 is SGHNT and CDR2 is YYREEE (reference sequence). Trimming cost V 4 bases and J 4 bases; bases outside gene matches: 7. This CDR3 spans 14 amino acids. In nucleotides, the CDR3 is TGTGCCAGCAGCGGAAGACAGGGCGCCTATGGCTACACCTTC. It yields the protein CASSGRQGAYGYTF.

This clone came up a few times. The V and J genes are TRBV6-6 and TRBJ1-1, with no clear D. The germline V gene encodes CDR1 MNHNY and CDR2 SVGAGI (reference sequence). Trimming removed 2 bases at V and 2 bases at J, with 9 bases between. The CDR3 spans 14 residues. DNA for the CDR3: TGTGCCAGCAGTTACGAGGCAGATAACACTGAAGCTTTCTTT. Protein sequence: CASSYEADNTEAFF.

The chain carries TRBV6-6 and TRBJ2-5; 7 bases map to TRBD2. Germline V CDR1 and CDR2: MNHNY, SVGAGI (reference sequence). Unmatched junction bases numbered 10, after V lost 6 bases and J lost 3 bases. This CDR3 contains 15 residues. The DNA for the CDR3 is TGTGCCAGCAGCCCCCCCTCCAGCGGGAAAGAGACCCAGTACTTC. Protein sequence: CASSPPSSGKETQYF.

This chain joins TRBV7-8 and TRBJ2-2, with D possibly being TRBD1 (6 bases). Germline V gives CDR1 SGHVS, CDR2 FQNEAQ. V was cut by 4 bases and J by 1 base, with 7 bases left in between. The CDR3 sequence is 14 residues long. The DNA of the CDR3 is TGTGCCAGCAGCTGGACAGAGAACACCGGGGAGCTGTTTTTT. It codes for CASSWTENTGELFF.

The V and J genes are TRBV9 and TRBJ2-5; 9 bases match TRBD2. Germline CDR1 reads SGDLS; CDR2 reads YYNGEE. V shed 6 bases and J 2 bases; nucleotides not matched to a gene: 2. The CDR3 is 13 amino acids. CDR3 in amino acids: CASNGLAQETQYF. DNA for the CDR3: TGTGCCAGCAACGGACTAGCGCAAGAGACCCAGTACTTC. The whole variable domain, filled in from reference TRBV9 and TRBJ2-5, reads DSGVTQTPKHLITATGQRVTLRCSPRSGDLSVYWYQQSLDQGLQFLIQYYNGEERAKGNILERFSAQQFPDLHSELNLSSLELGDSALYFCASNGLAQETQYFGPGTRLLVL.

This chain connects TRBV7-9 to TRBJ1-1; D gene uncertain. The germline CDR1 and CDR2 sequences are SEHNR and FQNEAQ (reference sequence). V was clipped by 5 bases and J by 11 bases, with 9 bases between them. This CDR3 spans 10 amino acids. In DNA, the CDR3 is TGTGCCAGCAGCGGCCGATTCGCTTTCTTT. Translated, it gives CASSGRFAFF.

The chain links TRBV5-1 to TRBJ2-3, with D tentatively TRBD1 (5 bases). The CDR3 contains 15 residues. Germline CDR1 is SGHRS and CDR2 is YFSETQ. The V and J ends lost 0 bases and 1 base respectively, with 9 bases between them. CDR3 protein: CASSLDGRGTDTQYF. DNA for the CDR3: TGCGCCAGCAGCTTGGATGGCAGGGGCACAGATACGCAGTATTTT.

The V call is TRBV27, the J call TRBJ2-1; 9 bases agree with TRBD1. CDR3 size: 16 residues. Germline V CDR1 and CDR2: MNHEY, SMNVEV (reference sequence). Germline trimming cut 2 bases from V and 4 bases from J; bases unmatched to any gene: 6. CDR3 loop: CASSLERQGGYNEQFF. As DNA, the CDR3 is TGTGCCAGCAGTTTAGAAAGACAGGGGGGTTACAATGAGCAGTTCTTC.

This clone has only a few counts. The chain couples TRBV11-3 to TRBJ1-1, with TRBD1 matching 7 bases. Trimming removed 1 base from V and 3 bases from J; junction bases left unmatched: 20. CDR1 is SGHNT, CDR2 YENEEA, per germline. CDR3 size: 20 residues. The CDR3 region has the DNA TGTGCCAGCAGCTTAGCTGCTTCGCCAACCCACAGGGGAAAAGACACTGAAGCTTTCTTT. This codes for CASSLAASPTHRGKDTEAFF.

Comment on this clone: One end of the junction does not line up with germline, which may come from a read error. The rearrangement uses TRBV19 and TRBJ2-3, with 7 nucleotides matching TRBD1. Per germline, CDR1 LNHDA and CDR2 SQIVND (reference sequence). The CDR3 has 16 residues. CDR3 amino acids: CATSRQGILSTDTQYF. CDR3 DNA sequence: TGTGCCACTAGTCGACAGGGCATTTTGAGCACAGATACGCAGTATTTT.

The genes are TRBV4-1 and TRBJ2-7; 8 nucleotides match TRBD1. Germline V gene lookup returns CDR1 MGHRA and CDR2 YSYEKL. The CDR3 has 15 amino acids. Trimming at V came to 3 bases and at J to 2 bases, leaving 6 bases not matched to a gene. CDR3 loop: CASSHGQGSAYEQYF. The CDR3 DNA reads TGCGCCAGCAGCCACGGACAGGGTTCAGCCTACGAGCAGTACTTC.

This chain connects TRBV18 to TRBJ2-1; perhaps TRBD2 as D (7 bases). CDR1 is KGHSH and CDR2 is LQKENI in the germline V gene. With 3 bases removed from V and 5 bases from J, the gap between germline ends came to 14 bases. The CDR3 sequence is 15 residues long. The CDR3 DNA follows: TGTGCCAGCTCACCCTGGCGGGGGCTCAACAATGAGCAGTTCTTC. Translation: CASSPWRGLNNEQFF.